These 23 T cell receptor beta chains share one sample of origin, sequenced in a study of blood T cell repertoires in COVID-19. Assay used: immunoSEQ multiplex PCR; TCRdb lists only in-frame clones, some missing. There are 55,000 to 80,000 clones in the sample; over 70% occur only once, and just under 6.5% lies in the top ten. Sequenced: peripheral blood. These receptors were taken from a human donor in a cohort sampled during active COVID-19.

The chain has TRBV7-6 and TRBJ2-7, with 12 nucleotides matching TRBD2. The CDR3 has 16 amino acids. Unmatched junction bases numbered 5, after V lost 5 bases and J lost 0 bases. Germline-derived CDR1 and CDR2 are SGHVS and FNYEAQ. CDR3 nucleotide sequence: TGTGCCAGCAGCCCGCAGACTAGCGGGGGCTCCTACGAGCAGTACTTC. This codes for CASSPQTSGGSYEQYF.

The V gene is TRBV11-2, the J gene TRBJ2-7; 8 nucleotides agree with TRBD2. This CDR3 comprises 18 residues. Germline assignment: CDR1 SGHAT and CDR2 FQNNGV. The V segment lost 1 base and the J segment 2 bases; nucleotides outside the gene matches: 13. The CDR3 bases are TGTGCCAGCAGCTTAGTTCACAGCGGGAGAATTACGCCCTACGAGCAGTACTTC. Amino acid sequence: CASSLVHSGRITPYEQYF.

The V gene is TRBV7-9, the J gene TRBJ2-2; possibly TRBD1 for D (5 bases). With 3 bases removed from V and 4 bases from J, the gap between germline ends came to 9 bases. CDR1 and CDR2 from the germline V gene are SEHNR and FQNEAQ (reference sequence). CDR3 length equals 14 residues. In DNA, the CDR3 is TGTGCCAGCAGCTTTCAGGGTTTCACCGGGGAGCTGTTTTTT. Encoded protein: CASSFQGFTGELFF.

J is TRBJ1-6 and V is TRBV7-8; D is perhaps TRBD1 (6 bases). V was shortened by 3 bases and J by 9 bases, with 18 bases between the two germline ends. The CDR3 runs 16 residues. Germline assignment: CDR1 SGHVS and CDR2 FQNEAQ. The CDR3 region is CASSFTQGASGSPLHF. The CDR3 nucleotides read TGTGCCAGCAGCTTCACACAGGGCGCCAGCGGTTCACCCCTCCACTTT. Full variable domain (outside the CDR3, taken from reference TRBV7-8 and TRBJ1-6): GAGVSQSPRYKVAKRGQDVALRCDPISGHVSLFWYQQALGQGPEFLTYFQNEAQLDKSGLPSDRFFAERPEGSVSTLKIQRTQQEDSAVYLCASSFTQGASGSPLHFGNGTRLTVT.

J is TRBJ2-5 and V is TRBV5-1; TRBD1 might be the D (5 bases). The CDR3 extends over 14 amino acids. Germline V lookup: CDR1 SGHRS, CDR2 YFSETQ. V lost 1 base to trimming and J lost 1 base, with 8 bases between them. The CDR3 is CASSLTGLQETQYF. The CDR3 nucleotides are TGCGCCAGCAGCTTGACAGGCCTCCAAGAGACCCAGTACTTC.

The chain links TRBV3-1 (or the pseudogene TRBV3-2) to TRBJ2-2; tentatively, D is TRBD2 (5 bases). Trimming removed 3 bases from V and 5 bases from J, with 16 bases in between. The CDR3 extends over 16 amino acids. The germline V gene has CDR1 LGHDT and CDR2 YNNKEL (reference sequence). The CDR3 nucleotides are TGTGCCAGCAGCCACTCCCCGGGCTCGGGGACCGGGGAGCTGTTTTTT. Translation gives CASSHSPGSGTGELFF.

This clone was observed a few times. The V gene is TRBV2, the J gene TRBJ2-5; D is undetermined. CDR3 length: 12 amino acids. Germline values: CDR1 SNHLY, CDR2 FYNNEI. Trimming removed 3 bases from V and 5 bases from J, with 7 bases in between. Written as DNA, the CDR3 is TGTGCCAGCAGTGAGTTAGTGGAGACCCAGTACTTC. Protein sequence: CASSELVETQYF.

The chain combines TRBV3-1 (or the pseudogene TRBV3-2) with TRBJ1-2; D might be TRBD1 (5 bases). The V gene lost 6 bases and the J gene lost 4 bases, with 15 bases spanning the gap. Per germline, CDR1 LGHDT and CDR2 YNNKEL (reference sequence). The CDR3 contains 14 residues. The CDR3 spells CASSPTSDSYGYTF. The CDR3 DNA reads as TGTGCCAGCAGTCCCACTTCCGACAGCTATGGCTACACCTTC.

This chain connects TRBV2 to TRBJ1-5; possibly TRBD1 for D (6 bases). The germline V gene encodes CDR1 SNHLY and CDR2 FYNNEI. V was pared by 7 bases and J by 2 bases, with 12 bases between. This CDR3 has 14 amino acids. This chain's CDR3 is CASNGPGGNQPQHF. Written as DNA, the CDR3 is TGTGCCAGCAACGGCCCAGGGGGCAATCAGCCCCAGCATTTT.

The CDR3 DNA reads as TGCGCCAGCAGTGAGGGCGCGGGTATTCAGCCCCAGCATTTT. This codes for CASSEGAGIQPQHF. The V and J genes are TRBV5-1 and TRBJ1-5, with D unresolved. CDR3 length equals 14 residues. Trimming removed 5 bases at V and 6 bases at J, with 15 bases between. Germline CDR1 reads SGHRS; CDR2 reads YFSETQ.

The rearrangement uses TRBV23-1 and TRBJ1-6, with 12 positions matching TRBD1. TRBV23-1 is an ORF for which the function is uncertain. The CDR3 has 21 amino acids. V trimming: 4 bases; J trimming: 0 bases; junction bases outside the gene matches: 13. The chain's CDR3 is CASSPPLGTGGLSSYNSPLHF. The CDR3 nucleotides are TGCGCCAGCAGTCCTCCACTCGGGACAGGGGGCCTTAGCTCCTATAATTCACCCCTCCACTTT.

This rearrangement joins TRBV5-4 to TRBJ2-2; D is unresolved. CDR1 and CDR2 (germline): SGHNT, YYREEE (reference sequence). Trimming shortened V by 1 base and J by 7 bases, and 5 bases separated the two germline ends. CDR3 size: 12 residues. The CDR3 is CASSLYVGELFF. CDR3 DNA: TGTGCCAGCAGCTTGTATGTCGGGGAGCTGTTTTTT.

By frequency in the sample, this clone is medium-sized (0.01 to 0.1%). This rearrangement joins TRBV2 to TRBJ2-7, with 9 positions matching TRBD2. J lost 6 bases, V lost 2 bases, and 5 bases had no gene match. The CDR3 loop spans 14 amino acids. Germline lookup yields CDR1 SNHLY and CDR2 FYNNEI. CDR3 sequence: CASSERSGLAEQYF. The DNA for the CDR3 is TGTGCCAGCAGTGAACGCTCGGGACTAGCCGAGCAGTACTTC.

The chain uses TRBV5-1 and TRBJ2-1, with 10 bases fitting TRBD1. This CDR3 spans 14 amino acids. The germline CDR1 and CDR2 sequences are SGHRS and YFSETQ. The CDR3 protein is CASGRDRGSDEQFF. In DNA, the CDR3 is TGCGCTTCAGGGCGGGACAGGGGTTCTGATGAGCAGTTCTTC.

V gene TRBV5-1 combines with J gene TRBJ1-4; 9 nucleotides line up with TRBD1. The germline V gene encodes CDR1 SGHRS and CDR2 YFSETQ. This CDR3 comprises 15 residues. The junction had 5 bases not matched to a gene; V was cut back by 4 bases and J by 4 bases. Written as DNA, the CDR3 is TGCGCCAGCAGCGGGACAGGGTCCGGTAATGAAAAACTGTTTTTT. It encodes CASSGTGSGNEKLFF.

This clone has more than one count but fewer than ten. The chain links TRBV29-1 to TRBJ2-7; possibly TRBD2 for D (6 bases). Looked up from germline, CDR1 is SQVTM and CDR2 is ANQGSEA. CDR3 size: 14 residues. The V and J ends lost 7 bases and 6 bases respectively, with 22 bases between them. CDR3 DNA: TGCAGCGCTGCGCCCCTCGGAGGGGAGAGCGAGCAGTACTTC. It encodes CSAAPLGGESEQYF.

Only one count was recorded for this clone. CDR3: CASSEGARNEQFF. The CDR3 nucleotides read TGTGCCAGCAGCGAGGGGGCGCGCAATGAGCAGTTCTTC. V and J are TRBV5-6 and TRBJ2-1, with TRBD1 matching over 7 bases. This CDR3 contains 13 residues. Germline CDR1 SGHDT, CDR2 YYEEEE. V lost 4 bases and J lost 6; bases outside the gene matches: 4.

This clone turned up a few times. This chain uses TRBV7-9 with TRBJ1-4; D is uncertain. Germline CDR1 is SEHNR and CDR2 is FQNEAQ (reference sequence). This CDR3 spans 14 amino acids. With 5 bases removed from V and 7 bases from J, the gap between germline ends came to 14 bases. CDR3: CASSPEARGEKLFF. CDR3 DNA: TGTGCCAGCAGCCCCGAGGCCCGGGGTGAAAAACTGTTTTTT.

V and J are TRBV15 and TRBJ2-3; the match to TRBD1 covers 7 bases. CDR3 length: 18 residues. Trimming removed 2 bases from V and 6 bases from J; junction bases left unmatched: 17. Germline CDR1 and CDR2: LNHNV and YYDKDF (reference sequence). The CDR3 region is CATSRFALGQNVEDTQYF. In DNA form, the CDR3 reads TGTGCCACCAGCAGATTCGCGCTGGGACAGAATGTGGAGGATACGCAGTATTTT.

The chain couples TRBV19 to TRBJ2-1, with a possible D match to TRBD2 (6 bases). Per the germline V gene, CDR1 is LNHDA and CDR2 is SQIVND (reference sequence). Trimming stripped 6 bases from V and 0 bases from J, with 9 bases between. CDR3 size: 14 residues. The CDR3 nucleotides read TGTGCCAGTAGGGCGGGGAGCTCCTACAATGAGCAGTTCTTC. This codes for CASRAGSSYNEQFF.

The chain employs TRBV18 and TRBJ2-5; 8 nucleotides agree with TRBD1. The CDR3 has 14 residues. J was trimmed by 1 base and V by 5 bases; bases with no gene match: 3. Germline V gene sequence: CDR1 KGHSH, CDR2 LQKENI. CDR3 DNA sequence: TGTGCCAGCTCAGACACAGGGGGCCAAGAGACCCAGTACTTC. Its translation is CASSDTGGQETQYF.

The rearrangement joins TRBV23-1 to TRBJ1-2; 8 nucleotides agree with TRBD1. TRBV23-1 is classed as an ORF, of uncertain function. V shed 3 bases and J 4 bases; nucleotides not matched to a gene: 7. CDR3 length: 15 residues. CDR3: CASSHYDRGPYGYTF. The CDR3 coding sequence is TGCGCCAGCAGTCATTATGACAGGGGCCCCTATGGCTACACCTTC.

The chain employs TRBV5-1 and TRBJ2-5; 10 nucleotides line up with TRBD1. J lost 3 bases, V lost 2 bases, and 4 bases had no gene match. This CDR3 is 15 amino acids long. Germline CDR1 SGHRS, CDR2 YFSETQ. CDR3 loop: CASSFTGTGEETQYF. The CDR3 DNA reads as TGCGCCAGCAGCTTTACCGGGACAGGGGAAGAGACCCAGTACTTC.